This is a list of T cell receptor beta chains from one sample in a study of graft-versus-host responses after intestinal transplantation. Assay used: immunoSEQ multiplex PCR; TCRdb lists only in-frame clones, some missing. This repertoire shows 95,000 or so clones, more than 80% found once; its top ten account for about 16%. The specimen comprised PBMCs, sampled 450 to 480 days after intestinal transplant. These receptor sequences come from a human patient who received an intestinal transplant, so some T cells may come from the graft donor. Each CDR3 is given with its conserved first and last residue. The order of the fields is V gene, J gene, D gene, clone size, CDR3 DNA, CDR3 protein. The D gene is left open where the match is weak. Some rows mark clone size as missing; the rest say once, few, many or name a class of expanded clone.

TRBV5-6	TRBJ1-1	-	-	TGTGCCAGCAGCTTGTCGGGCGCTGAAGCTTTCTTT	CASSLSGAEAFF
TRBV27	TRBJ2-3	TRBD2	once	TGTGCCAGCAGTTTATCAGGACTAGCGGGGACAGATACGCAGTATTTT	CASSLSGLAGTDTQYF
TRBV6-5	TRBJ1-5	-	-	TGTGCCAGCAGGTTAGGGGTACGTCAGCCCCAGCATTTT	CASRLGVRQPQHF
TRBV7-6	TRBJ2-2	TRBD1	-	TGTGCCAGCAGCGCACGGGACAGGGCCGTAACGAACACCGGGGAGCTGTTTTTT	CASSARDRAVTNTGELFF
TRBV5-1	TRBJ1-1	-	-	TGCGCCAGCAGCCCTTACGAGAAGAACACTGAAGCTTTCTTT	CASSPYEKNTEAFF
TRBV19	TRBJ1-1	-	-	TGTGCCAGTAGGGATATCTTGGCAGGGATGAACACTGAAGCTTTCTTT	CASRDILAGMNTEAFF
TRBV7-6	TRBJ1-5	TRBD1	-	TGTGCCAGCAGCCCTTCCGGGACAGGGGGGCAGCCCCAGCATTTT	CASSPSGTGGQPQHF
TRBV29-1	TRBJ2-1	-	-	TGCAGCGTTGAGATGATTAACAATGAGCAGTTCTTC	CSVEMINNEQFF
TRBV5-8	TRBJ2-6	-	-	TGTGCCAGCAGCAGAAGGGTTTCTGGGGCCAACGTCCTGACTTTC	CASSRRVSGANVLTF
TRBV7-7	TRBJ1-5	TRBD1	-	TGTGCTAGCAGTACAGGGGTTAATCAGCCCCAGCATTTT	CASSTGVNQPQHF
TRBV10-2	TRBJ1-4	TRBD1	few	TGCGCCAGCGGAAAACAGGGGCTCTCTAATGAAAAACTGTTTTTT	CASGKQGLSNEKLFF
TRBV19	TRBJ2-7	TRBD2	-	TGTGCCAGTAGCCCGACTAGCGCGGCCTACGAGCAGTACTTC	CASSPTSAAYEQYF
TRBV5-4	TRBJ2-1	TRBD2	-	TGTGCCAGCAGCTTGCTCCTAGCGGGGAACCCGGGTGAGCAGTTCTTC	CASSLLLAGNPGEQFF
TRBV19	TRBJ2-6	-	-	TGTGCCAGTAGTGAGTTTTCTGGGGCCAACGTCCTGACTTTC	CASSEFSGANVLTF
TRBV2	TRBJ2-7	TRBD2	-	TGTGCCAGCAGGAGGACTAGCGGGGGTTACGAGCAGTACTTC	CASRRTSGGYEQYF
TRBV7-8	TRBJ1-2	-	few	TGTGCCAGCAGCTTAGCGCAATACGGCCCTGGCTACACCTTC	CASSLAQYGPGYTF